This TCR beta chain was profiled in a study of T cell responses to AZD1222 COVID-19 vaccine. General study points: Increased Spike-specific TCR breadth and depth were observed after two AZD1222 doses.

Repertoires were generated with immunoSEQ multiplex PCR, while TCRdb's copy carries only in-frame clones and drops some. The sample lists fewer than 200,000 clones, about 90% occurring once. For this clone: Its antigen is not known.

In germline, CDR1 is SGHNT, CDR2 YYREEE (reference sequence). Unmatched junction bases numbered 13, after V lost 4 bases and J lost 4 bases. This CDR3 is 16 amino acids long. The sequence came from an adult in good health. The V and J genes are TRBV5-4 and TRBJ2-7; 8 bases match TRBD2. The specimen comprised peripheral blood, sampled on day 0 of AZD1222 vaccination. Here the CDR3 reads CASSHGGRGEPYEQYF. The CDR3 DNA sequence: TGTGCCAGCAGCCACGGTGGGCGGGGGGAACCATACGAGCAGTACTTC.